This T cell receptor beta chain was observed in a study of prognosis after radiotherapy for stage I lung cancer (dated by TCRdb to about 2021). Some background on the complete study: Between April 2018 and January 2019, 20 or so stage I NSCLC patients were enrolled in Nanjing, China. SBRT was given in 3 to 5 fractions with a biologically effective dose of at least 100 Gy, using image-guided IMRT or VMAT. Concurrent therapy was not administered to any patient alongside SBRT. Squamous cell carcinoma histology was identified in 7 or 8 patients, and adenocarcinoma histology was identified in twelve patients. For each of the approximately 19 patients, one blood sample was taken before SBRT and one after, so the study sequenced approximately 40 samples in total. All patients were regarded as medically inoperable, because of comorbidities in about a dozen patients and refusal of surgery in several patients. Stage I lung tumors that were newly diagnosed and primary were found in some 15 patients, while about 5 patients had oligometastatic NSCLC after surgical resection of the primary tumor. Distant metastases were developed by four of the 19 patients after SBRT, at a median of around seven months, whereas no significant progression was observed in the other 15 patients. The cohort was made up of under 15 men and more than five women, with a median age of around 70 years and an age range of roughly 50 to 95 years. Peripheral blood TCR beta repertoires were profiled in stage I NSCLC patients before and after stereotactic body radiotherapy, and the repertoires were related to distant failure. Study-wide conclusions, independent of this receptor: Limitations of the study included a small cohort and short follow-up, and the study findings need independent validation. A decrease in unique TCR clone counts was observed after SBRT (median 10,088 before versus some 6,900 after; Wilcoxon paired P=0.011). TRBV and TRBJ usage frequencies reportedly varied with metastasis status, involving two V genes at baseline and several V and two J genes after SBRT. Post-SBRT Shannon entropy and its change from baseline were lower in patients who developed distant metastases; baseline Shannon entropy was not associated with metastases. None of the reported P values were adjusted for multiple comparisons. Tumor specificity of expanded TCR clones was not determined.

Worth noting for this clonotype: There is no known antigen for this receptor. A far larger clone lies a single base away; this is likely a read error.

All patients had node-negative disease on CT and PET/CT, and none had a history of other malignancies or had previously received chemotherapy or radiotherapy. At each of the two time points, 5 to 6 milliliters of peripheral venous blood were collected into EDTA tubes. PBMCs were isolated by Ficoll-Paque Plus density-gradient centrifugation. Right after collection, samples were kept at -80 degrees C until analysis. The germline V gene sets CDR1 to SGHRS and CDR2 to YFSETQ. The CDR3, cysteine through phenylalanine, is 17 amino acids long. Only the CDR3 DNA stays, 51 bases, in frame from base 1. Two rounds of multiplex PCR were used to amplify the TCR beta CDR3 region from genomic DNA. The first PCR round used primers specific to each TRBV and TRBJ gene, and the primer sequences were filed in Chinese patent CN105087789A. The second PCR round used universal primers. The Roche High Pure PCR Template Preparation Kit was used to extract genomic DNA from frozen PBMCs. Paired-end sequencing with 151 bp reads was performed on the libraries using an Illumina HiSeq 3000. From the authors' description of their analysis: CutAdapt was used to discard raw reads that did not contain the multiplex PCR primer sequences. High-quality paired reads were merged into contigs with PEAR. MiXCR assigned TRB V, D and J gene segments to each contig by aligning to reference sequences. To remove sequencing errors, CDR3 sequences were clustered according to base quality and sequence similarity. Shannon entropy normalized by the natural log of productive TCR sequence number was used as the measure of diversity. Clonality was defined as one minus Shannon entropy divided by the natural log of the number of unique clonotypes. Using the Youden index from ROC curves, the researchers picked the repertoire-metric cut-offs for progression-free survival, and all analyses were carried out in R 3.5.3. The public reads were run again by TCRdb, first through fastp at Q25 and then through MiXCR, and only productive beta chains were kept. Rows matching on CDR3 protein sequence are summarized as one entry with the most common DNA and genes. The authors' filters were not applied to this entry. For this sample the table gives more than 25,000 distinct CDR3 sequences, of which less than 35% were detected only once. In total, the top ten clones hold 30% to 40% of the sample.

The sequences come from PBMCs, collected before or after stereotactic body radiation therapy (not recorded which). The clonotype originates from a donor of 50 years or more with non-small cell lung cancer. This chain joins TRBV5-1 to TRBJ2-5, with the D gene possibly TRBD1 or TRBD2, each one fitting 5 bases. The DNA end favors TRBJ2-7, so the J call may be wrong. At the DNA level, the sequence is TGCGCCGGCAGCTTGATGAGCCTCCAGGTGGGGGACTACGAGCAGTACTTC. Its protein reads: CAGSLMSLQVGDYEQYF.